Below are 29 T cell receptor beta chains sequenced from a single sample in a study of T cell changes during pregnancy in multiple sclerosis. The protocol was immunoSEQ multiplex PCR, while the TCRdb copy is restricted to in-frame clones and leaves out a portion. The table shows 89,000 or so clones, with about nine tenths occurring only once. The input for sequencing was PBMCs, taken in the first trimester of pregnancy. These receptors were collected from a female donor in good health, serving as a control in a pregnancy study. Some clones in this sample may be carry-over from other donors' samples.

The genes are TRBV4-1 and TRBJ2-7; 10 nucleotides match TRBD2. The trim removed 6 bases at V and 7 bases at J, leaving 9 bases unmatched. Germline loops: CDR1 MGHRA, CDR2 YSYEKL. The CDR3 loop spans 14 amino acids. The CDR3 DNA sequence: TGCGCCAGCAGTCCCTATAGCGGGGGGCGGGAGCAGTACTTC. Residues: CASSPYSGGREQYF.

This clone appeared a single time. The gene calls are TRBV7-2 and TRBJ2-1, with D possibly TRBD2 on 7 matching bases. This CDR3 region has 15 residues. Germline lookup yields CDR1 SGHTA and CDR2 FQGNSA. V lost 4 bases, J lost 3 bases, and 13 bases lay in between. The CDR3 sequence: CASSYREGFYNEQFF. The CDR3 DNA reads TGTGCCAGCAGCTACAGGGAGGGTTTCTACAATGAGCAGTTCTTC.

The genes are TRBV19 and TRBJ1-5; TRBD1 aligns across 12 bases. Per the germline V gene, CDR1 is LNHDA and CDR2 is SQIVND (reference sequence). The V and J ends lost 5 bases and 0 bases, in that order; junction bases with no gene match: 11. There are 19 residues in the CDR3. CDR3 DNA sequence: TGTGCCAGTAGTGCCCGGGACAGGGGGCCGCCCTATAGCAATCAGCCCCAGCATTTT. Protein sequence: CASSARDRGPPYSNQPQHF.

V gene TRBV29-1 combines with J gene TRBJ2-2; tentative D call: TRBD2 (5 bases). The CDR3 contains 11 residues. The V and J ends lost 4 bases and 7 bases respectively, with 7 bases between them. Germline CDR1 and CDR2: SQVTM and ANQGSEA. In DNA, the CDR3 is TGCAGCGTTGTCGCGGGCGGGGAGCTGTTTTTT. As protein: CSVVAGGELFF.

The rearrangement links TRBV5-1 to TRBJ2-3; D possibly corresponds to TRBD1 (5 bases). The germline gives CDR1 SGHRS, CDR2 YFSETQ. The CDR3 has 18 residues. Trimming left V 0 bases short and J 6 bases short, with 23 bases between. CDR3 sequence reads: CASSLGAQGPQGSDTQYF. DNA for the CDR3: TGCGCCAGCAGCTTGGGAGCTCAAGGGCCTCAGGGCTCGGATACGCAGTATTTT.

V is TRBV27 and J is TRBJ2-1, with 7 bases lining up with TRBD2. V lost 3 bases, J lost 6 bases, and 2 bases stayed unmatched. The CDR3 spans 13 residues. The V gene's germline CDR1 is MNHEY and CDR2 SMNVEV (reference sequence). CDR3: CASSFTGGNEQFF. In nucleotides, the CDR3 is TGTGCCAGCAGTTTCACGGGGGGCAATGAGCAGTTCTTC.

This clone was detected only once. CDR3 protein: CASKKEGSSEKLFF. CDR3 DNA: TGTGCCAGCAAAAAGGAGGGATCTAGCGAAAAACTGTTTTTT. The chain carries TRBV7-2 and TRBJ1-4; D remains ambiguous. Germline values: CDR1 SGHTA, CDR2 FQGNSA. V lost 7 bases and J lost 8, with 17 bases in between. The CDR3 length is 14 residues.

V and J are TRBV10-2 and TRBJ2-5; D might be TRBD1 (5 bases). Deletions cut 7 bases from V and 5 bases from J, with 17 bases between. The CDR3 is 14 residues long. CDR1 is WSHSY, CDR2 SAAADI, per germline. CDR3 sequence (DNA): TGCGCCAGCACCGAGTCGGGCTCAGGGGAGACCCAGTACTTC. It encodes CASTESGSGETQYF.

The chain has TRBV28 and TRBJ1-2; D gene unclear. Germline V gives CDR1 MDHEN, CDR2 SYDVKM. The CDR3 covers 13 residues. The V end was cut by 2 bases, the J end by 7 bases, with 11 bases between. The CDR3 region has the DNA TGTGCCAGCAGTTTAGATCTCTCCGGTGGCTACACCTTC. Amino acid sequence: CASSLDLSGGYTF.

This rearrangement joins TRBV28 to TRBJ2-7, with a possible D match to TRBD2 (7 bases). Trimming pared 0 bases from V and 9 bases from J, leaving 18 bases between. The CDR3 runs to 15 residues. Germline assignment: CDR1 MDHEN and CDR2 SYDVKM. As DNA, the CDR3 is TGTGCCAGCAGTTTATGGGGGGGGGCGGGAGCGTTGCAGTACTTC. Translating it yields CASSLWGGAGALQYF.

As DNA, the CDR3 is TGTGCCAGCCCCCGGACAGCTAACTATGGCTACACCTTC. Its protein product is CASPRTANYGYTF. The chain employs TRBV18 and TRBJ1-2; D is possibly TRBD1 (6 bases). Trimming cost V 8 bases and J 0 bases, with 10 bases left between them. Germline values: CDR1 KGHSH, CDR2 LQKENI. The CDR3 has 13 amino acids.

V and J are TRBV7-9 and TRBJ2-5, with TRBD2 matching over 8 bases. V shed 6 bases, J shed 7 bases, and the junction held 10 bases outside the gene matches. Germline V gives CDR1 SEHNR, CDR2 FQNEAQ (reference sequence). The CDR3 has 14 amino acids. The CDR3 coding sequence is TGTGCCAGCAGTTACCCGGGACTAGATGTGACCCAGTACTTC. Encoded protein: CASSYPGLDVTQYF. The full variable domain, with the rest looked up from reference TRBV7-9 and TRBJ2-5, is DTGVSQNPRHKITKRGQNVTFRCDPISEHNRLYWYRQTLGQGPEFLTYFQNEAQLEKSRLLSDRFSAERPKGSFSTLEIQRTEQGDSAMYLCASSYPGLDVTQYFGPGTRLLVL.

This clone was observed once. The rearrangement links TRBV10-2 to TRBJ2-3, with D unresolved. The V and J ends lost 11 bases and 5 bases respectively, with 20 bases between them. The CDR3 runs to 14 residues. CDR1 WSHSY and CDR2 SAAADI come from the germline V gene. The CDR3 region is CASQTRSLGDTQYF. The CDR3 DNA reads TGCGCCTCCCAGACAAGGTCGTTGGGAGATACGCAGTATTTT.

The chain couples TRBV15 to TRBJ1-1; the match to TRBD1 covers 8 bases. The CDR3 contains 15 residues. J gave up 3 bases and V 3 bases, and 6 bases lay outside the gene matches. Germline V gene sequence: CDR1 LNHNV, CDR2 YYDKDF (reference sequence). CDR3 coding DNA: TGTGCCACCAGCAGCTACAGGGGGGAAGACACTGAAGCTTTCTTT. Its translation is CATSSYRGEDTEAFF.

The genes are TRBV7-8 and TRBJ2-5; D is possibly TRBD2 (7 bases). The V end was cut by 1 base, the J end by 2 bases, with 17 bases between. This CDR3 is built from 17 residues. The germline gives CDR1 SGHVS, CDR2 FQNEAQ. The CDR3 region is CASSLGQVAGVQETQYF. The CDR3 region has the DNA TGTGCCAGCAGCTTAGGACAGGTCGCGGGGGTACAAGAGACCCAGTACTTC.

This chain connects TRBV5-6 to TRBJ2-2; D is possibly TRBD1 (5 bases). The length of the CDR3 is 15 residues. In germline, CDR1 is SGHDT, CDR2 YYEEEE. Trimming cost V 2 bases and J 1 base, with 9 bases left between them. As DNA, the CDR3 is TGTGCCAGCAGCTTCGGACACTTGAACACCGGGGAGCTGTTTTTT. Protein sequence: CASSFGHLNTGELFF. The variable domain in full, with the rest retrieved from reference TRBV5-6 and TRBJ2-2, is DAGVTQSPTHLIKTRGQQVTLRCSPKSGHDTVSWYQQALGQGPQFIFQYYEEEERQRGNFPDRFSGHQFPNYSSELNVNALLLGDSALYLCASSFGHLNTGELFFGEGSRLTVL.

The chain couples TRBV28 to TRBJ2-3, with a possible D match to TRBD2 (7 bases). Trimming shortened V by 5 bases and J by 2 bases, and 20 bases separated the two germline ends. The CDR3 runs to 17 residues. The germline CDR1 and CDR2 sequences are MDHEN and SYDVKM. The CDR3 DNA follows: TGTGCCAGCAGTGGGAGGGACACCAGCTATTACACAGATACGCAGTATTTT. Translating gives CASSGRDTSYYTDTQYF.

The chain joins TRBV5-1 to TRBJ2-2; 11 bases agree with TRBD2. CDR3 length equals 17 residues. V lost 0 bases to trimming and J lost 5 bases; unmatched junction nucleotides: 6. In germline, CDR1 is SGHRS, CDR2 YFSETQ. The CDR3 coding sequence is TGCGCCAGCAGCTTGGCCCTTACTAGCGGGAGAACCGGGGAGCTGTTTTTT. It encodes CASSLALTSGRTGELFF.

The rearrangement links TRBV5-6 to TRBJ1-5; tentatively, D is TRBD1 (5 bases). V was pared by 2 bases and J by 4 bases, with 7 bases between. The CDR3 runs 13 residues. Germline V gene lookup returns CDR1 SGHDT and CDR2 YYEEEE. CDR3 in amino acids: CASSFGGNQPQHF. CDR3 coding DNA: TGTGCCAGCAGCTTCGGGGGGAATCAGCCCCAGCATTTT.

The J gene is TRBJ2-5, the V gene TRBV11-3; perhaps TRBD2 as D (6 bases). Germline lookup yields CDR1 SGHNT and CDR2 YENEEA. The length of the CDR3 is 14 residues. V lost 1 base, J lost 1 base, and 7 bases lay in between. Here the CDR3 reads CASSLGGAQETQYF. Written as DNA, the CDR3 is TGTGCCAGCAGCTTAGGCGGGGCCCAAGAGACCCAGTACTTC.

The genes are TRBV19 and TRBJ1-3, with a possible D match to TRBD1 (6 bases). Germline CDR1 reads LNHDA; CDR2 reads SQIVND (reference sequence). V shed 7 bases and J shed 0 bases, with 19 bases lying between them. This CDR3 comprises 17 residues. This CDR3 is CASMTGRGLDSGNTIYF. The CDR3 bases are TGTGCCAGTATGACAGGTCGCGGATTAGACTCTGGAAACACCATATATTTT.

The V gene is TRBV7-2, the J gene TRBJ2-5, with 7 bases identical to TRBD2. The ends lost 11 bases at V and 5 bases at J; junction bases unmatched: 8. The CDR3 is 12 amino acids. From germline, CDR1 is SGHTA and CDR2 FQGNSA. This CDR3 is CASGRGGETQYF. The CDR3 DNA follows: TGTGCCTCTGGGAGGGGAGGGGAGACCCAGTACTTC. Combining the CDR3 with reference TRBV7-2 and TRBJ2-5 gives the whole variable domain GAGVSQSPSNKVTEKGKDVELRCDPISGHTALYWYRQSLGQGLEFLIYFQGNSAPDKSGLPSDRFSAERTGGSVSTLTIQRTQQEDSAVYLCASGRGGETQYFGPGTRLLVL.

The count of this clone is one. This chain joins TRBV4-1 and TRBJ1-4; 9 bases align to TRBD1. The germline CDR1 and CDR2 sequences are MGHRA and YSYEKL. The length of the CDR3 is 15 residues. The V segment lost 0 bases and the J segment 8 bases; nucleotides outside the gene matches: 4. In nucleotides, the CDR3 is TGCGCCAGCAGCCAAGATTCACAGGGGGCGGAAAAACTGTTTTTT. This translates into CASSQDSQGAEKLFF.

As regards this clone: The sample contains more than one DNA sequence encoding this CDR3. The chain links TRBV18 to TRBJ2-2; TRBD1 agrees at 8 bases. The CDR3 spans 15 residues. Unmatched junction bases numbered 1, after V lost 2 bases and J lost 2 bases. The germline V gene encodes CDR1 KGHSH and CDR2 LQKENI. The CDR3 DNA is TGTGCCAGCTCACCAGGGACAGGCAACACCGGGGAGCTGTTTTTT. Amino acid sequence: CASSPGTGNTGELFF.

V is TRBV28 and J is TRBJ2-6; D is ambiguous. CDR1 and CDR2 from the germline V gene are MDHEN and SYDVKM. V gave up 6 bases and J gave up 0 bases, with 6 bases separating them. The CDR3 covers 14 residues. For the CDR3, the DNA is TGTGCCAGCAGAGGAGTCTCTGGGGCCAACGTCCTGACTTTC. Translating it yields CASRGVSGANVLTF.

The chain uses TRBV5-1 and TRBJ2-5; maybe TRBD1 (5 bases). With 3 bases removed from V and 3 bases from J, the gap between germline ends came to 12 bases. Germline V gene sequence: CDR1 SGHRS, CDR2 YFSETQ. This CDR3 contains 14 residues. The DNA of the CDR3 is TGCGCCAGCAGCTCCCTGACAGCAAAAGAGACCCAGTACTTC. Translation gives CASSSLTAKETQYF.

The rearrangement links TRBV7-9 to TRBJ1-6, with D unclear. CDR1 and CDR2 from the germline V gene are SEHNR and FQNEAQ (reference sequence). The CDR3 length is 15 residues. V lost 3 bases to trimming and J lost 2 bases, with 8 bases between them. Here the CDR3 reads CASSFFGAYNSPLHF. The CDR3 DNA follows: TGTGCCAGCAGCTTTTTCGGTGCCTATAATTCACCCCTCCACTTT. The full variable domain, rest sourced from reference TRBV7-9 and TRBJ1-6, is DTGVSQNPRHKITKRGQNVTFRCDPISEHNRLYWYRQTLGQGPEFLTYFQNEAQLEKSRLLSDRFSAERPKGSFSTLEIQRTEQGDSAMYLCASSFFGAYNSPLHFGNGTRLTVT.

The genes are TRBV5-1 and TRBJ2-1; D call uncertain. The CDR3 is 15 residues long. CDR1 and CDR2 from the germline V gene are SGHRS and YFSETQ. The germline V and J ends were trimmed by 0 bases and 8 bases, with 15 bases remaining between them. CDR3 loop: CASSLVRTDGDEQFF. For the CDR3, the DNA is TGCGCCAGCAGCTTGGTCCGCACTGACGGAGATGAGCAGTTCTTC.

The chain recombines TRBV28 with TRBJ2-7; no clear D. In germline, CDR1 is MDHEN, CDR2 SYDVKM. This CDR3 spans 11 amino acids. Trimming pared 10 bases from V and 2 bases from J, leaving 9 bases between. CDR3 in amino acids: CAIKTPYEQYF. The CDR3 coding sequence is TGTGCCATCAAGACACCCTACGAGCAGTACTTC.